This TCR beta chain was captured by sequencing in a study of lymphopenia after photon versus proton radiotherapy. Study observations and caveats: Authors raise, but do not show, better survival with proton therapy. After the lymphocyte nadir, photon-treated repertoires showed oligoclonal expansion, especially of CD8+ Temra cells. In patients who died, overall survival fell as post-nadir TCR diversity dropped more. Photon-treated patients lost naive T cells and TCR diversity; proton-treated stayed stable.

On this clone itself: Its antigen remains unidentified.

Profiled with immunoSEQ multiplex PCR; TCRdb holds only in-frame clones, not every one. The table has approximately 8,100 clones, about 91% seen once; the top ten hold roughly 22%. From germline, CDR1 is MRHNA and CDR2 SNTAGT. This CDR3 spans 17 amino acids. The V end lost 6 bases, the J end lost 0 bases, and 18 bases lay between the germline ends. The receptor was derived from a man aged 80 or over with cholangiocarcinoma. This material consisted of peripheral blood, taken from a patient treated with photon-based radiotherapy. The genes are TRBV6-4 and TRBJ1-5; D gene unclear. Written as DNA, the CDR3 is TGTGCCAGCAGAACCCGAGGACCACTTTATAGCAATCAGCCCCAGCATTTT. It translates to CASRTRGPLYSNQPQHF.